The source of this T cell receptor beta chain is a study of graft-versus-host responses after intestinal transplantation. In regard to this clone: Its target is not known.

Per germline, CDR1 SGDLS and CDR2 YYNGEE. Deletions cut 2 bases from V and 0 bases from J, with 3 bases between. The CDR3 sequence is 13 residues long. Assay: immunoSEQ multiplex PCR; the TCRdb copy retains only in-frame clones and omits some. The sample consists of 65,000 to 85,000 clones, around 87% of them appearing once. The sample here was unstimulated CD8+ T cells sorted from spleen or lymph node cells, taken before transplant. This TCR derives from a human donor who was the organ donor for an intestinal transplant. V is TRBV9 and J is TRBJ1-5, with no clear D. The CDR3: CASSVYSNQPQHF. The CDR3 coding sequence is TGTGCCAGCAGCGTTTATAGCAATCAGCCCCAGCATTTT.